This TCR delta chain was captured in a study of γδ T cells in repeated Plasmodium falciparum infection. Background on the study: Sampling occurred at baseline, pre-infection for selected infections, and 21 days post-infection.

This clone was detected a few times. A read error likely explains why the TCRdb protein, taken from a much larger clone, differs from this DNA's translation at residue 10; the protein shown is translated from the DNA. Both TRG and TRD chains were sequenced from each sorted sample. TCRdb fed the multiplex PCR reads into CATT to redo clone calling. The sample consists of about 89,000 delta-chain clones, 1.4% to 1.5% of them appearing once. Sequenced material: gamma-delta T cells from blood. The receptor's source is a pool of human donors (malaria-infected and uninfected, not separated).

Written as DNA, the CDR3 is TGTGCTCTTGGGGATCTTCCTATACTGGAGGATCGGGATAAACTCATCTTT. Protein product: CALGDLPILEDRDKLIF. The chain carries TRDV1 and TRDJ1, with 7 bases matching TRDD2. V lost 3 bases to trimming and J lost 5 bases; unmatched junction nucleotides: 15. The CDR3 loop spans 17 amino acids. The germline V gene has CDR1 TSWWSYY and CDR2 QGS.